The text below deals with one T cell receptor beta chain. Its target is unknown. Primers for the PCR totalled 60 Vbeta and 13 Jbeta. TCRdb keeps only in-frame clones here, not all; method: immunoSEQ multiplex PCR. This sample yields approximately 100,000 clones, of which less than 85% are seen a single time; 1.5% to 2% belongs to the top ten. V lost 3 bases to trimming and J lost 3 bases; unmatched junction nucleotides: 3. CDR1 SGHRS and CDR2 YFSETQ come from the germline V gene. This CDR3 is 13 amino acids long. These data come from a study of cytomegalovirus exposure and HLA in healthy donors. Study-level results: A later analysis by the authors found several of the most significant clusters apparently linked to common viral pathogens.

The study sampled nominally healthy donors, though unrecorded immune exposures were likely. The origin of this receptor is a male donor in good health and CMV-seronegative. The material sequenced was PBMCs. The rearrangement links TRBV5-1 to TRBJ2-7, with TRBD1 matching over 7 bases. CDR3 sequence reads: CASSSGGGYEQYF. The CDR3 nucleotides are TGCGCCAGCAGCTCAGGGGGTGGCTACGAGCAGTACTTC.